The rows below give T cell receptor beta chains drawn from one sample of a study of tumor and adjacent non-tumor tissue in lung cancer. TCRdb itself ran the multiplex PCR reads through MiXCR, one entry per CDR3 protein. The repertoire includes roughly 150,000 distinct CDR3 sequences, 66% of them detected once, and 15% to 20% sits in the top ten. The sequenced material came from lung tumor tissue. The source of these receptors is a man between 60 and 75 years old with small cell lung cancer. The CDR3 runs from the conserved cysteine through the conserved F or W. D genes are given only for firm matches. Clone size is not always given. Where it is, it says once, few, many or a class for expanded clones.

D,V,J,size,CDR3,DNA
TRBD1,TRBV6-1,TRBJ1-1,many,CASTTGQGIPTEAFF,TGTGCCAGCACCACGGGACAGGGAATACCCACTGAAGCTTTCTTT
-,TRBV11-2,TRBJ2-1,-,CASSPGTGTYKEQFF,TGTGCCAGCAGCCCCGGTACGGGCACCTACAAAGAGCAGTTCTTC
TRBD1,TRBV5-1,TRBJ1-1,-,CASSSLTRQGAFESGTEAFF,TGCGCCAGCAGCTCGCTAACCCGACAGGGGGCGTTTGAGTCGGGGACTGAAGCTTTCTTT
-,TRBV5-1,TRBJ1-2,-,CASSIERDKHCYTF,TGCGCCAGCAGCATAGAACGGGACAAACATTGCTACACCTTC
TRBD1,TRBV20-1,TRBJ1-2,-,CSTRQGATGYTF,TGCAGTACTAGACAGGGGGCGACGGGCTACACCTTC
-,TRBV6-1,TRBJ2-5,-,CASSLGVRDESQYF,TGTGCCAGCAGTTTAGGGGTCAGGGATGAGTCCCAGTACTTC
TRBD1,TRBV5-4,TRBJ1-2,few,CASNRDREDGYTF,TGTGCCAGCAATAGGGACAGGGAGGATGGCTACACCTTC
-,TRBV20-1,TRBJ1-4,-,CGARERGSEKLFF,TGCGGTGCTAGAGAGCGGGGCAGTGAAAAACTGTTTTTT
-,TRBV20-1,TRBJ2-1,-,CNATGWNYNEQFF,TGCAATGCGACAGGCTGGAACTACAATGAGCAGTTCTTC
-,TRBV5-4,TRBJ2-1,few,CASSLDRSNEQFF,TGTGCCAGCAGCTTGGATCGGTCGAACGAGCAGTTCTTC
-,TRBV29-1,TRBJ2-1,-,CSVVGRENNEQFF,TGCAGCGTTGTGGGTAGGGAGAACAATGAGCAGTTCTTC
TRBD1,TRBV25-1,TRBJ2-1,-,CASMRPGGKGEQFF,TGTGCCAGCATGCGGCCAGGGGGAAAAGGTGAGCAGTTCTTC
-,TRBV20-1,TRBJ1-5,-,CSAVRGTQGQPQLF,TGCAGTGCCGTACGGGGGACCCAGGGTCAGCCCCAGCTTTTT
-,TRBV6-6,TRBJ2-7,-,CASSSDSGRYSYEQYF,TGTGCCAGCAGTTCCGACAGCGGACGCTATTCCTACGAGCAGTACTTC
TRBD2,TRBV11-1,TRBJ2-3,-,CATSYGRIGNTQYF,TGTGCCACCAGCTACGGGAGGATCGGAAATACGCAGTATTTT
-,TRBV5-1,TRBJ2-1,few,CASSLEGPGPGNEQFF,TGCGCCAGCAGCTTGGAAGGGCCAGGCCCGGGGAATGAGCAGTTCTTC
TRBD2,TRBV12-3/TRBV12-4,TRBJ2-1,many,CASSRTSGRINEQFF,TGTGCCAGCAGCCGGACTAGCGGGAGAATCAATGAGCAGTTCTTC
-,TRBV11-1,TRBJ1-1,-,CANSRRGTEAFF,TGTGCCAACAGCCGTCGGGGCACTGAAGCTTTCTTT
-,TRBV7-8,TRBJ2-3,-,CASSLELSWTSTDTQYF,TGTGCCAGCAGCTTAGAGCTTAGCTGGACTAGCACAGATACGCAGTATTTT
-,TRBV11-2,TRBJ2-1,once,CASSWPRDNNEKFF,TGTGCCAGCAGCTGGCCGAGGGATAACAATGAGAAGTTCTTC
-,TRBV6-6,TRBJ1-5,-,CAIRKRVGDSNQHQHF,TGTGCCATCAGAAAGAGGGTGGGGGATAGCAATCAGCACCAGCATTTT
TRBD1,TRBV4-1,TRBJ1-3,-,CASSSGGQGPGNTIYF,TGCGCCAGCAGCTCGGGAGGACAGGGCCCAGGAAACACCATATATTTT
-,TRBV14,TRBJ2-2,-,CASSPIGSSNTGELFF,TGTGCCAGCAGCCCCATTGGCAGTTCGAACACCGGGGAGCTGTTTTTT
-,TRBV12-5,TRBJ1-5,-,CASGLGQYNQPQHF,TGTGCTAGTGGCTTGGGACAATACAATCAGCCCCAGCATTTT
TRBD1,TRBV6-1,TRBJ2-2,-,CASSPPTGANTGKLLF,TGTGCCAGCAGTCCTCCGACAGGGGCGAACACCGGGAAGCTGTTATTT
-,TRBV29-1,TRBJ2-1,-,CSVEYLDSGNYNEQFF,TGCAGCGTTGAATATCTGGATAGCGGCAACTACAATGAGCAGTTCTTC
-,TRBV11-2,TRBJ1-2,-,CTRRATGTELRGYTF,TGTACCAGAAGAGCGACGGGGACGGAACTCCGCGGCTACACCTTC
-,TRBV11-2,TRBJ2-5,-,CDSNFEETQYF,TGTGACAGCAACTTTGAAGAGACCCAGTACTTC
TRBD1,TRBV27,TRBJ2-1,few,CASSRTGMYNEQFF,TGTGCCAGCAGTCGGACAGGGATGTACAATGAGCAGTTCTTC
-,TRBV6-6,TRBJ1-6,-,CASSSAPESPIHF,TGTGCCAGCAGTTCGGCCCCAGAGTCACCCATCCACTTT